These 9 T cell receptor beta chains came from one sample sequenced in a study of shared clonotypes between healthy human individuals. The assay was immunoSEQ multiplex PCR, and TCRdb's table has in-frame clones only and misses some. Counted here are fewer than 1.4 million clones, around three quarters occurring once; the ten biggest clones make up around 0.6%. The sample comprised memory CD4+ T cells from PBMCs. The subset denotes: CD45RA-negative fraction. These receptors all come from a man between 18 and 29 years old in good health. Some clones in this sample may be carry-over from other donors' samples.

On this clone: This same CDR3 is encoded by further DNA sequences in the sample. This sequence joins TRBV7-3 and TRBJ2-2; no reliable D call. Germline CDR1 reads SGHTA; CDR2 reads FQGTGA. Trimming cost V 5 bases and J 6 bases, with 7 bases left between them. CDR3 length: 12 residues. The CDR3 protein is CASSPGPGELFF. CDR3 sequence (DNA): TGTGCCAGCAGCCCCGGTCCCGGGGAGCTGTTTTTT. The full variable domain, in which reference TRBV7-3 and TRBJ2-2 provide the parts outside the CDR3, is GAGVSQTPSNKVTEKGKYVELRCDPISGHTALYWYRQSLGQGPEFLIYFQGTGAADDSGLPNDRFFAVRPEGSVSTLKIQRTERGDSAVYLCASSPGPGELFFGEGSRLTVL.

This chain links TRBV28 with TRBJ1-5; D not certain. The V end was cut by 4 bases, the J end by 6 bases, with 10 bases between. From germline, CDR1 is MDHEN and CDR2 SYDVKM. This CDR3 region has 13 residues. The CDR3 nucleotides are TGTGCCAGCAGTTATCGGCTACTTCAGCCCCAGCATTTT. Its translation: CASSYRLLQPQHF.

This clone appeared a few times. The DNA of the CDR3 is TGTGCCAGCGGACTAGCGGGAGTAGAGACCCAGTACTTC. Translating it yields CASGLAGVETQYF. The chain recombines TRBV6-6 with TRBJ2-5; 13 bases are shared with TRBD2. Trimming cost V 8 bases and J 4 bases; bases outside gene matches: 1. Per germline, CDR1 MNHNY and CDR2 SVGAGI (reference sequence). CDR3 length: 13 residues.

The rearrangement uses TRBV28 and TRBJ1-3; tentative D call: TRBD1 (5 bases). V lost 5 bases to trimming and J lost 0 bases, with 11 bases between them. CDR1 is MDHEN, CDR2 SYDVKM, per germline. The CDR3 totals 15 residues. The CDR3 spells CASSTTGHSGNTIYF. The CDR3 DNA sequence: TGTGCCAGCAGTACCACAGGCCACTCTGGAAACACCATATATTTT.

The chain is built from TRBV5-5 and TRBJ2-5, with 9 bases aligning to TRBD2. Germline V gene data show CDR1 as SGHKS and CDR2 as YYEKEE (reference sequence). CDR3 length equals 15 residues. V lost 6 bases to trimming and J lost 5 bases; unmatched junction nucleotides: 11. As DNA, the CDR3 is TGTGCCAGCATCATAGCGGGAGCGGGTGTGGAGACCCAGTACTTC. Protein sequence: CASIIAGAGVETQYF.

The V gene is TRBV9, the J gene TRBJ1-3; D unresolved. Germline loops: CDR1 SGDLS, CDR2 YYNGEE. The CDR3 has 15 amino acids. V was cut by 3 bases and J by 0 bases, with 10 bases left in between. The chain's CDR3 is CASSAQSLSGNTIYF. The CDR3 bases are TGTGCCAGCAGCGCCCAGTCCCTCTCTGGAAACACCATATATTTT.

In its sample, this clone was seen many times. The chain is built from TRBV6-1 and TRBJ2-3, with 11 positions matching TRBD1. The germline CDR1 and CDR2 sequences are MNHNS and SASEGT. The ends lost 4 bases at V and 5 bases at J; junction bases unmatched: 5. The CDR3 contains 15 residues. DNA for the CDR3: TGTGCCAGCAGTGCGGGACAGGGGGGGGGAGATACGCAGTATTTT. Amino acids: CASSAGQGGGDTQYF.

This chain's CDR3 is CASSGDFADEQYF. The DNA for the CDR3 is TGTGCCAGCAGTGGGGACTTTGCCGACGAGCAGTACTTC. The chain links TRBV2 to TRBJ2-7; perhaps TRBD2 as D (6 bases). This CDR3 is 13 amino acids long. The V gene lost 4 bases and the J gene lost 5 bases, with 12 bases spanning the gap. In germline, CDR1 is SNHLY, CDR2 FYNNEI.

For this clone: One base separates it from a far larger clone, so it is likely a read error. V is TRBV29-1 and J is TRBJ1-1, with TRBD1 identical over 9 bases. Germline V gives CDR1 SQVTM, CDR2 ANQGSEA. This CDR3 contains 15 residues. Losses at the gene ends were 7 bases for V and 0 bases for J; bases not matched to a gene: 9. The CDR3 coding sequence is TGCAGCGCCACAGGGGGCTGGAGAATGAACACTGAAGCTTTCTTT. Its translation is CSATGGWRMNTEAFF.